This T cell receptor (beta chain) was identified during a study of cytomegalovirus exposure and HLA in healthy donors. Study observations and caveats: The investigators catalogued 150 or so TCR beta chains as cytomegalovirus-associated. The tendency of first-cohort TCR clusters to co-occur in the 90 to 150 validation repertoires was the finding of a later analysis.

The method was immunoSEQ multiplex PCR; TCRdb's version includes in-frame clones alone and lacks a portion of them. The sample records fewer than 140,000 clones, 88% being singletons. CDR1 is SGHAT and CDR2 is FQNNGV in the germline V gene. Trimming took 0 bases from V and 6 from J; bases not matched to a gene: 7. The CDR3 loop spans 18 amino acids. Concerning this clone itself: Its antigen remains unknown.

The TCR originated in a woman between 18 and 30 years old in good health and CMV-seropositive. Sequencing input: PBMCs. The chain couples TRBV11-2 to TRBJ2-1; TRBD2 aligns across 14 bases. CDR3 loop: CASSLEEGLAGVFNEQFF. The CDR3 DNA reads TGTGCCAGCAGCTTAGAGGAGGGACTAGCGGGGGTTTTCAATGAGCAGTTCTTC. The full variable domain, with the rest looked up from reference TRBV11-2 and TRBJ2-1, is EAGVAQSPRYKIIEKRQSVAFWCNPISGHATLYWYQQILGQGPKLLIQFQNNGVVDDSQLPKDRFSAERLKGVDSTLKIQPAKLEDSAVYLCASSLEEGLAGVFNEQFFGPGTRLTVL.